This TCR beta chain originates from a study of cytomegalovirus exposure and HLA in healthy donors (dated by TCRdb to 2017 to 2019). Notes on the research overall: The 666 repertoires of the first cohort and the roughly 110 validation repertoires were produced on the same platform, according to a later analysis. The study aimed to test whether cataloging public T cell receptors could reveal signatures of past pathogen exposure. A separate validation cohort of 90 to 150 different subjects was used in addition to the approximately 640-subject first cohort. The study combined high-throughput TCR immunosequencing, statistical association of individual TCRs with disease status, and machine learning to predict cytomegalovirus infection status. Broad study findings and their caveats: All 120 or so repertoires were used to score co-occurrence in the validation cohort in a later analysis, because that analysis had no HLA typing for the cohort. The classifier was reported to diagnose cytomegalovirus status with high specificity and sensitivity in both the original cohort and the validation cohort. The study listed 164 TCR beta chains as associated with cytomegalovirus. Of the cluster scores, about 94% were above 0 in a later analysis, which found that TCRs clustered in the first cohort also tended to co-occur in the 120 validation repertoires. Most TCR sequences were observed very rarely across donors, whereas some public TCRs were present in many individuals. A few of the identified cytomegalovirus-associated TCR beta chains were confirmed in vitro to be specific for cytomegalovirus antigens. The authors suggested that the approach could potentially be extended to other disease states and immunological phenotypes.

About this clone: Its antigen is currently not known. No base quality information exists; no much larger clone differs at one position.

Library generation was performed with the immunoSEQ multiplex PCR assay. The source study handled its data this way. To diagnose cytomegalovirus status from the catalog of TCR beta chain sequences, a statistical classification framework was built. Not all clones reach the TCRdb copy of this immuneACCESS table, which keeps in-frame sequences only. Checked studies attribute under half of the gap to unresolved V genes and leave the rest unexplained. D and trimming come from the DNA, and the V and J calls and clone size come from that table. Present in this sample are 71,000 or so clones, 85% to 95% of which were seen just once. Of the sample, 1% falls within the top ten clones. Separate from the approximately 700-subject first cohort, the validation cohort of 90 to 150 subjects was the group to which the donors belonged. V is reduced by 5 bases and J by 2 bases, leaving a spacing of 11 bases between them. For CDR1 and CDR2, the germline V gene lists SGHTA and FQGTGA. Measured from the cysteine to the phenylalanine, the CDR3 is 14 residues long. This entry keeps only the CDR3 DNA: 42 bases, framed from base 1.

This sequence uses TRBV7-3 and TRBJ2-3; no D gene call is confident. This receptor was taken from a young woman in good health and CMV-seronegative. The sequenced sample was PBMCs. The nucleotides read TGTGCCAGCAGCCTCGGTACTTCCACAGATACGCAGTATTTT. The encoded protein is CASSLGTSTDTQYF. Reference TRBV7-3 and TRBJ2-3 genes cover what lies past the CDR3, so the full variable domain is GAGVSQTPSNKVTEKGKYVELRCDPISGHTALYWYRQSLGQGPEFLIYFQGTGAADDSGLPNDRFFAVRPEGSVSTLKIQRTERGDSAVYLCASSLGTSTDTQYFGPGTRLTVL.